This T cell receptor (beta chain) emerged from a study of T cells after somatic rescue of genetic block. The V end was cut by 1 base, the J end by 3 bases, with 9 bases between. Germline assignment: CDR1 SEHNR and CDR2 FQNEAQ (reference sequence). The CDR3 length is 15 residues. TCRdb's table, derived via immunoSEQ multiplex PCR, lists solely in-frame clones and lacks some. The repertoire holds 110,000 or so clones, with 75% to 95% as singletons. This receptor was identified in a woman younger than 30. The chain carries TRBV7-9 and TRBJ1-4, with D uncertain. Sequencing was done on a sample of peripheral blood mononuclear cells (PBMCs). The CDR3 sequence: CASSLDFGSNEKLFF. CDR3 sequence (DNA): TGTGCCAGCAGCTTAGATTTCGGTTCTAATGAAAAACTGTTTTTT.